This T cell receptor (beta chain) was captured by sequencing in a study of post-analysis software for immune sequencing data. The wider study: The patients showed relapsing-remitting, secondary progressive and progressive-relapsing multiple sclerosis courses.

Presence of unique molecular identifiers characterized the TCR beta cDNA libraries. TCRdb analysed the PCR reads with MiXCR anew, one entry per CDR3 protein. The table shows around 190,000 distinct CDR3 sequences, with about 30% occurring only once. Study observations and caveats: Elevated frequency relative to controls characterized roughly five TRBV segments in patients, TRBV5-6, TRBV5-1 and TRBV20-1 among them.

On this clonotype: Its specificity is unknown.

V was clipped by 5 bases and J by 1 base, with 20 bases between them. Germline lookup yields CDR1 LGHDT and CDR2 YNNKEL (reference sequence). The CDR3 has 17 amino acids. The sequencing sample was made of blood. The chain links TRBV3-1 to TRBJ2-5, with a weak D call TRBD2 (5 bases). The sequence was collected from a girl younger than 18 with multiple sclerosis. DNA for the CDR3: TGTGCCAGCAGCTTGTTTCGTTGGGAGAGTCTCCAAGAGACCCAGTACTTC. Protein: CASSLFRWESLQETQYF.